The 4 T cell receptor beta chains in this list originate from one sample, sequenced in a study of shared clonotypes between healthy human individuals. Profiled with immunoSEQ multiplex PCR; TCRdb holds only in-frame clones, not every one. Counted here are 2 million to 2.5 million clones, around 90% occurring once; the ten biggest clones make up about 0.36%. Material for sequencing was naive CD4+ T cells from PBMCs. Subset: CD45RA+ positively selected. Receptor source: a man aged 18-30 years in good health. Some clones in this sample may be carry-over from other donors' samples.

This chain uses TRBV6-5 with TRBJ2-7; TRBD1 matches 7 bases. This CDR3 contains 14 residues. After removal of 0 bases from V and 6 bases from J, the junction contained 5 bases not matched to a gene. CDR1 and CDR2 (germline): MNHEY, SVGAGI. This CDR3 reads CASSYSRSGGEQYF. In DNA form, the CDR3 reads TGTGCCAGCAGTTACTCGAGATCAGGGGGCGAGCAGTACTTC.

The CDR3 loop reads CASSVGAGGPTDTQYF. The CDR3 coding sequence is TGTGCCAGCAGCGTAGGAGCGGGAGGGCCGACAGATACGCAGTATTTT. The chain carries TRBV9 and TRBJ2-3; 10 bases line up with TRBD2. CDR1 is SGDLS, CDR2 YYNGEE, per germline. The CDR3 covers 16 residues. Trimming cost V 0 bases and J 3 bases; bases outside gene matches: 4.

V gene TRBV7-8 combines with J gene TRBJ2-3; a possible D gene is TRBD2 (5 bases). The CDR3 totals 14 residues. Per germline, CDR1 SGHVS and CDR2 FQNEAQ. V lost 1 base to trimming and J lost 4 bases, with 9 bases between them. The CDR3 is CASSLGASPDTQYF. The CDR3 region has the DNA TGTGCCAGCAGCTTAGGGGCTAGCCCAGATACGCAGTATTTT.

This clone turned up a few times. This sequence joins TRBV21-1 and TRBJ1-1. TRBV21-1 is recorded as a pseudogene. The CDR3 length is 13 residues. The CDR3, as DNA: TGTGCCAGCAGCAGGGAGGGTTGGGGTGAAGCTTTCTTT. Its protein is CASSREGWGEAFF.